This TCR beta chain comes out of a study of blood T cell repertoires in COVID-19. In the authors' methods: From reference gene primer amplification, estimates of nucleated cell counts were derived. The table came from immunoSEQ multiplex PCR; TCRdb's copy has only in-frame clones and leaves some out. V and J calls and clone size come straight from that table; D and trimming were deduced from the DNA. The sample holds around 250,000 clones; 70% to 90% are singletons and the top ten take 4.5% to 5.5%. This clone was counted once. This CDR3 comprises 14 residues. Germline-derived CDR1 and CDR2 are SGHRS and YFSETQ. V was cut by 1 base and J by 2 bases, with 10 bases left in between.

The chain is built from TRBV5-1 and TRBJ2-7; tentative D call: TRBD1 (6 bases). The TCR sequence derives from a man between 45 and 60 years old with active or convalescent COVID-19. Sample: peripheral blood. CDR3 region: CASSLPGQTYEQYF. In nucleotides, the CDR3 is TGCGCCAGCAGCTTGCCAGGACAGACCTACGAGCAGTACTTC. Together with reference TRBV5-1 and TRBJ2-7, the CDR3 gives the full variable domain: KAGVTQTPRYLIKTRGQQVTLSCSPISGHRSVSWYQQTPGQGLQFLFEYFSETQRNKGNFPGRFSGRQFSNSRSEMNVSTLELGDSALYLCASSLPGQTYEQYFGPGTRLTVT.